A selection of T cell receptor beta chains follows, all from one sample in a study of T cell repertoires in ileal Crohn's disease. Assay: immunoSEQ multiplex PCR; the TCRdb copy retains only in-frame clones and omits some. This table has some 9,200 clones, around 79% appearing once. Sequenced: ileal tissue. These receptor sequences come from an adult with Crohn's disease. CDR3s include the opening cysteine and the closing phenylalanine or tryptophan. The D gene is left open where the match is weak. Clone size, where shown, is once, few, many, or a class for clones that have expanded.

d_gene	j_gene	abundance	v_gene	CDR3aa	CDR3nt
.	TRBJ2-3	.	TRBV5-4	CASSSLFADTQYF	TGTGCCAGCAGCTCCCTCTTTGCAGATACGCAGTATTTT
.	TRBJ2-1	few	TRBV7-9	CASSPAGRNEQFF	TGTGCCAGCAGTCCCGCGGGGCGCAATGAGCAGTTCTTC
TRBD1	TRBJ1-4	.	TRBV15	CATSSPGTENEKLFF	TGTGCCACCAGCAGTCCCGGGACAGAGAATGAAAAACTGTTTTTT
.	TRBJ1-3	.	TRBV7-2	CASSLAGVGNTIYF	TGTGCCAGCAGCTTAGCAGGGGTTGGAAACACCATATATTTT
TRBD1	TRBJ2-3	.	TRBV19	CASRDRGTDTQYF	TGTGCCAGTCGGGACAGGGGCACAGATACGCAGTATTTT
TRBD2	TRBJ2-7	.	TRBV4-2	CASSLADGTSGRMGYEQYF	TGTGCCAGCAGCCTCGCAGACGGGACTAGCGGGAGGATGGGATACGAGCAGTACTTC
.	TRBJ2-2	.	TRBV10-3	CAISLFSGSEGGELFF	TGTGCCATCAGCCTCTTTTCGGGATCTGAAGGCGGGGAGCTGTTTTTT
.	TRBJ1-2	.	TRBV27	CASSRSGYGYTF	TGTGCCAGCAGCCGTTCCGGCTATGGCTACACCTTC
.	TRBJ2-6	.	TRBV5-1	CASSLVRAGLGANVLTF	TGCGCCAGCAGCTTGGTACGGGCAGGGCTTGGGGCCAACGTCCTGACTTTC
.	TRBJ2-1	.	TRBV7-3	CASSLTGGAYEQFF	TGTGCCAGCAGCTTAACAGGAGGAGCTTATGAGCAGTTCTTC
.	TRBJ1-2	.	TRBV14	CASSPHQAGYTF	TGTGCCAGCAGCCCCCACCAGGCCGGCTACACCTTC
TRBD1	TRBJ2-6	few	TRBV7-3	CASGRDGQAAGANVLTF	TGTGCCAGCGGAAGAGACGGACAGGCGGCTGGGGCCAACGTCCTGACTTTC